Following are 10 T cell receptor beta chains from one sample sequenced in a study of cytomegalovirus exposure and HLA in healthy donors. 60 Vbeta and 13 Jbeta primers were used in PCR. TCRdb's table, derived via immunoSEQ multiplex PCR, lists solely in-frame clones and lacks some. The sample lists 250,000 to 350,000 clones; roughly 90% were seen once. Sequencing input: PBMCs. These receptors were collected from a man aged 35 to 55 in good health and CMV-seropositive.

This clone has just one count. The chain links TRBV5-1 to TRBJ2-5, with a possible D match to TRBD1 (6 bases). V gave up 4 bases and J gave up 1 base, with 11 bases separating them. Germline CDR1 is SGHRS and CDR2 is YFSETQ. The CDR3 has 14 amino acids. This CDR3 reads CASSMTGGQETQYF. CDR3 bases: TGCGCCAGCAGCATGACAGGAGGCCAAGAGACCCAGTACTTC.

The rearrangement links TRBV7-8 to TRBJ2-7, with D perhaps TRBD2 (6 bases). The CDR3 covers 14 residues. Trimming took 5 bases from V and 1 from J, leaving 12 bases between them. CDR1 is SGHVS and CDR2 is FQNEAQ in the germline V gene. CDR3 sequence (DNA): TGTGCCAGCAGCCGCGGGGCAGGGTCCTACGAGCAGTACTTC. It specifies CASSRGAGSYEQYF.

J is TRBJ1-1 and V is TRBV4-1; D gene unclear. The germline V and J ends were trimmed by 1 base and 11 bases, with 14 bases remaining between them. This CDR3 is 13 amino acids long. Germline V gene lookup returns CDR1 MGHRA and CDR2 YSYEKL. In nucleotides, the CDR3 is TGCGCCAGCAGCCAAGCGATAGATAGGAGGGCTTTCTTT. It specifies CASSQAIDRRAFF.

The rearrangement uses TRBV27 and TRBJ1-2, with 9 bases aligning to TRBD1. The CDR3 runs 13 residues. Germline CDR1 MNHEY, CDR2 SMNVEV (reference sequence). The junction had 2 bases not matched to a gene; V was cut back by 3 bases and J by 6 bases. CDR3 in DNA: TGTGCCAGCAGTTTTACAGGGGGCAATGGCTACACCTTC. It specifies CASSFTGGNGYTF.

This rearrangement joins TRBV5-6 to TRBJ1-1; D call uncertain. Trimming left V 2 bases short and J 4 bases short, with 9 bases between. There are 13 residues in the CDR3. Germline CDR1 and CDR2: SGHDT and YYEEEE. The CDR3 sequence: CASSFNAGTEAFF. The CDR3 DNA sequence: TGTGCCAGCAGCTTCAACGCGGGCACTGAAGCTTTCTTT.

J is TRBJ2-1 and V is TRBV29-1; 7 bases are a match to TRBD1. Germline loops: CDR1 SQVTM, CDR2 ANQGSEA. Trimming took 4 bases from V and 3 from J; bases not matched to a gene: 3. The CDR3 is made up of 13 amino acids. The CDR3 region is CSVGYRGYNEQFF. Here the CDR3 DNA reads TGCAGCGTTGGGTACAGGGGCTACAATGAGCAGTTCTTC.

This chain links TRBV20-1 with TRBJ2-5; no definite D call. The DNA matches TRBJ2-7 better at its end, which makes the J call doubtful. Germline loops: CDR1 DFQATT, CDR2 SNEGSKA (reference sequence). This CDR3 has 11 amino acids. This CDR3 reads CSAPSAYEQYF. CDR3 sequence (DNA): TGCAGTGCTCCCAGCGCCTACGAGCAGTACTTC.

This clone has only a few counts. The chain links TRBV10-2 to TRBJ2-7; 8 bases agree with TRBD2. The CDR3 consists of 16 residues. V was clipped by 0 bases and J by 0 bases; unmatched bases: 4. Germline-derived CDR1 and CDR2 are WSHSY and SAAADI. The DNA of the CDR3 is TGCGCCAGCAGTGAGTCGACTAGCGCGAGCTCCTACGAGCAGTACTTC. Its translation: CASSESTSASSYEQYF.

This clone was counted a single time. The chain employs TRBV14 and TRBJ2-3, with 9 positions matching TRBD2. J was trimmed by 2 bases and V by 1 base; bases with no gene match: 4. CDR1 SGHDN and CDR2 FVKESK come from the germline V gene. The CDR3 sequence is 16 residues long. The CDR3 here is CASSQVPGLATDTQYF. In DNA, the CDR3 is TGTGCCAGCAGCCAAGTTCCGGGACTAGCCACAGATACGCAGTATTTT.

This clone came up once. This chain uses TRBV25-1 with TRBJ1-2; 7 bases agree with TRBD1. Germline V gene data show CDR1 as MGHDK and CDR2 as SYGVNS. Trimming at V came to 4 bases and at J to 7 bases, leaving 9 bases not matched to a gene. The CDR3 runs 14 residues. The CDR3: CASSATGSIVGYTF. CDR3 nucleotides: TGTGCCAGCAGTGCGACAGGGTCGATCGTTGGCTACACCTTC.